This TCR beta chain was documented in a study of shared clonotypes between healthy human individuals. At the level of the study: Three plates were used per donor for CD4 naive, three for CD4 memory, two for CD8 naive and one for CD8 memory. General study findings and limits: The researchers took only blood, and tissue repertoires probably look different.

To note about this clone: Its antigen is not known.

Germline V gives CDR1 SGHAT, CDR2 FQNNGV. V trimming: 1 base; J trimming: 8 bases; junction bases outside the gene matches: 2. The CDR3 contains 14 residues. Investigators spread the genomic DNA of each subset evenly over several immunoSEQ plates. Replicate PCRs from sorted subsets contained 200 ng DNA, which is around 30,000 T cell genomes. Clones were sequenced by immunoSEQ multiplex PCR, and TCRdb holds only the in-frame ones, with some missing. Of 2 million to 2.5 million clones listed, about 90% are singletons. What was sequenced was naive CD4+ T cells from PBMCs. The subset denotes: CD45RA+ positively selected. This receptor was identified in a man younger than 35 in good health. Some clones in this sample may be carry-over from other donors' samples. V usage is TRBV11-2 and J usage is TRBJ2-1; 10 bases are shared with TRBD2. The CDR3 loop reads CASSLGLAGDEQFF. In DNA form, the CDR3 reads TGTGCCAGCAGCTTAGGCCTAGCGGGGGATGAGCAGTTCTTC.